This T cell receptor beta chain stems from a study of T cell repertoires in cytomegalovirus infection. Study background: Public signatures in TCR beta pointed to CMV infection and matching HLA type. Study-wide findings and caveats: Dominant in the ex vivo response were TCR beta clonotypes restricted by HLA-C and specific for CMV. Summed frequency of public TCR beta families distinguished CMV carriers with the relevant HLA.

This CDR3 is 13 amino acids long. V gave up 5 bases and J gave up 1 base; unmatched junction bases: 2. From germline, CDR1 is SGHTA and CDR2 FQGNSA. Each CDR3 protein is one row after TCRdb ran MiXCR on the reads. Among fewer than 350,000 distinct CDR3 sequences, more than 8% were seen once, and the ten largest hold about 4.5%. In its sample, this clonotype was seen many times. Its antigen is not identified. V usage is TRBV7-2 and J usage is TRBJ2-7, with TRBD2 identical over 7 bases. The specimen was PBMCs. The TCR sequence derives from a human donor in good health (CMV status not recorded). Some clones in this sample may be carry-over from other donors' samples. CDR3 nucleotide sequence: TGTGCCAGCAGCCCGGGAGGTTCCTACGAGCAGTACTTC. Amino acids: CASSPGGSYEQYF.